This T cell receptor (beta chain) appears in the sequencing data of a study of regulatory T cells in long-lasting Graves disease. Sequencing libraries for TCR beta were prepared with iRepertoire HTBI primers and Arm-PCR of CDR3 regions. TCRdb independently ran MiXCR on the multiplex PCR reads; one entry per CDR3 protein. The sample holds 500,000 or so distinct CDR3 sequences; approximately 16% are singletons and the top ten take more than 20%. Indicated time point: newly diagnosed GD, antithyroid drugs for less than 3 months. Researchers made the TCR library from RNA that was extracted from PBMCs. The data also belong to a second study, concerning T cells in Graves' hyperthyroidism and ophthalmopathy.

Sequenced material: peripheral blood mononuclear cells (PBMCs), taken at new diagnosis, from a patient treated with antithyroid drugs. This clonotype originated in a middle-aged woman with Graves disease.

The CDR3 DNA reads as TGCAGTGCGGAGCATGGAGAGACCCAGTACTTC. Encoded protein: CSAEHGETQYF. This sequence joins TRBV20-1 and TRBJ2-5; D ambiguous. Per the germline V gene, CDR1 is DFQATT and CDR2 is SNEGSKA (reference sequence). Trimming cost V 6 bases and J 4 bases, with 9 bases left between them. This CDR3 has 11 amino acids.